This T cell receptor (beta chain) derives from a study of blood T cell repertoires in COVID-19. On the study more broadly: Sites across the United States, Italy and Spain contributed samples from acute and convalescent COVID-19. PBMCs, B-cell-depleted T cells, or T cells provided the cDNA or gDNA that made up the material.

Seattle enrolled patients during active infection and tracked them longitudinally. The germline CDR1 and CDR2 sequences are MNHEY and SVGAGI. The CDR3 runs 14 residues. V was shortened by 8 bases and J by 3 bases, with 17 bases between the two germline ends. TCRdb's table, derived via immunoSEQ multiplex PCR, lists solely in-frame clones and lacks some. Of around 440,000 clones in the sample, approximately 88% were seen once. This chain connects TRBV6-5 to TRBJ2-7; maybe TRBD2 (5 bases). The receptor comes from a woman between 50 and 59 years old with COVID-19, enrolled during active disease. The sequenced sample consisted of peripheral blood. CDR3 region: CASLNGDYGYEQYF. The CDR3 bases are TGTGCCAGCCTGAACGGGGATTATGGCTACGAGCAGTACTTC.